The 2 T cell receptor beta chains below were found in one sample sequenced in a study of cytomegalovirus exposure and HLA in healthy donors. Primers: 60 Vbeta forward and 13 Jbeta reverse. The data were produced by immunoSEQ multiplex PCR, yet TCRdb's version contains in-frame clones alone and is incomplete. The sample includes 150,000 to 200,000 clones, roughly 65% of them seen just once. What was sequenced was PBMCs. These receptors originate from a man aged 18 to 35 in good health and CMV-seropositive.

This clone has just a few counts. The chain couples TRBV7-9 to TRBJ1-1; D not certain. The V end was cut by 4 bases, the J end by 0 bases, with 9 bases between. Germline V gene sequence: CDR1 SEHNR, CDR2 FQNEAQ (reference sequence). CDR3 length: 14 amino acids. As DNA, the CDR3 is TGTGCCAGCAGCTACATCGCCCTGAACACTGAAGCTTTCTTT. Translated: CASSYIALNTEAFF.

The gene calls are TRBV6-5 and TRBJ1-1; TRBD1 aligns across 10 bases. Germline V CDR1 and CDR2: MNHEY, SVGAGI. With V trimmed by 2 bases and J by 4 bases, 1 base remained unmatched. The CDR3 covers 14 residues. CDR3 residues: CASSYGTGVTEAFF. CDR3 bases: TGTGCCAGCAGTTACGGGACAGGGGTCACTGAAGCTTTCTTT.